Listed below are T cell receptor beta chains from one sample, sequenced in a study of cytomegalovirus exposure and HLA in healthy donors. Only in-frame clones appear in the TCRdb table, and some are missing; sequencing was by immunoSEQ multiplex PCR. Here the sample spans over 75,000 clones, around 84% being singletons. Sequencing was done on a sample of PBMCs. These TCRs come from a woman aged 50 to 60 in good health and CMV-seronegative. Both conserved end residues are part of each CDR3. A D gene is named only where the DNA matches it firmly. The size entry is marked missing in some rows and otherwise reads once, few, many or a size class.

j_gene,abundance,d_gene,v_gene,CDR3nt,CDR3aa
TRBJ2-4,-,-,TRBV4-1,TGCGCCAGCAGCCAAGTCCCAGATCTAGCCAAAAACATTCAGTACTTC,CASSQVPDLAKNIQYF
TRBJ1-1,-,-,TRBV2,TGTGCCAGCAGTCCCCAAATTGAAGCTTTCTTT,CASSPQIEAFF
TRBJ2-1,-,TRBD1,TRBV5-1,TGCGCCAGCAGCTTGGATAGTTGGGGGACAGGATCCGATGAGCAGTTCTTC,CASSLDSWGTGSDEQFF
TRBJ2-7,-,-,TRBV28,TGTGCCAGCAGAACAGGGAAACCCTACGAGCAGTACTTC,CASRTGKPYEQYF
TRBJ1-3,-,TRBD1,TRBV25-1,TGTGCCAGCAGTGGCGGACTTCAGGGGGCGCTGAACACCATATATTTT,CASSGGLQGALNTIYF
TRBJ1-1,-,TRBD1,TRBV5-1,TGCGCCAGCAGCTTGACAGGGGAGAACACTGAAGCTTTCTTT,CASSLTGENTEAFF
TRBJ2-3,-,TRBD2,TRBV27,TGTGCCAGCAGTTTATCTTATCCGATCCGGACTAGCGGGAACACAGATACGCAGTATTTT,CASSLSYPIRTSGNTDTQYF
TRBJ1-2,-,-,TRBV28,TGTGCCAGCAGGCTCACACAGGCTCAGAGTGATGGCTACACCTTC,CASRLTQAQSDGYTF
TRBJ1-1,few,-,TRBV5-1,TGCGCCAGCAGTCAGGGGACTGAAGCTTTCTTT,CASSQGTEAFF
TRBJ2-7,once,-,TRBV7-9,TGTGCCAGCAGCTTATGGGGGGAGATGGACGGCTACGAGCAGTACTTC,CASSLWGEMDGYEQYF
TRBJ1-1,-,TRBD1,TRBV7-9,TGTGCCAGCAGCTTACCCGGACAGGGGAATGGTGAAGCTTTCTTT,CASSLPGQGNGEAFF
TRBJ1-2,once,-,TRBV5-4,TGTGCCAGCAGCCCGATGGGAGAAAGGCCCTATGGCTACACCTTC,CASSPMGERPYGYTF
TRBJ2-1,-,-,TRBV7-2,TGTGCCAGCAGCTTACTAGCGTCTAACAATGAGCAGTTCTTC,CASSLLASNNEQFF
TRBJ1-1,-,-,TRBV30,TGTGCCTGGAATCAACAGGGTTTGAACACTGAAGCTTTCTTT,CAWNQQGLNTEAFF
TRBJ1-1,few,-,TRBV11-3,TGTGCCAGCAGCTTGGGACAAAACACTGAAGCTTTCTTT,CASSLGQNTEAFF
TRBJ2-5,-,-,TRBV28,TGTGCCAGCATAGGGGGGGGCTCCGGGGATTTAGGGGAGACCCAGTACTTC,CASIGGGSGDLGETQYF
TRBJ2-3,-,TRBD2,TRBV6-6,TGTGCCAGCAGTTTCACAGCGGGGGGGCGCACAGATACGCAGTATTTT,CASSFTAGGRTDTQYF
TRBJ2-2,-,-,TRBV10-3,TGTGCCACCAGGAGGGTCTCGGCAGACACCGGGGAGCTGTTTTTT,CATRRVSADTGELFF
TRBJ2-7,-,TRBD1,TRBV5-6,TGTGCCAGCAGCTTTATGGGACAGTACGAGCAGTACTTC,CASSFMGQYEQYF
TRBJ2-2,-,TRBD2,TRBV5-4,TGTGCCAGCAGCTCTTCTAGCGGGGGGGCCGTCGGGGAGCTGTTTTTT,CASSSSSGGAVGELFF
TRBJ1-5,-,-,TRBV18,TGTGCCAGCTCTCTTGAATCCTACAATCAGCCCCAGCATTTT,CASSLESYNQPQHF
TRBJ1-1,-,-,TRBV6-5,TGTGCCAGCAGTTACAACGGGGGAGAGGAGGCTTTCTTT,CASSYNGGEEAFF
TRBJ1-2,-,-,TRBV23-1,TGCGCCAGCCTCCCGGGCTATGGCTACACCTTC,CASLPGYGYTF
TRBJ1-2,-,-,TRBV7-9,TGTGCCAGCAGCTTTAGGGGCTATGGCTACGCCTTC,CASSFRGYGYAF
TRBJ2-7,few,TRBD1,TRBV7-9,TGTGCCAGCAACGACGGACAGGGGAGCTCCTACGAGCAGTACTTC,CASNDGQGSSYEQYF
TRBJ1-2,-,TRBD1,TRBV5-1,TGCGCCAGCAGCTTGGAAGACAGGGCGGGGTATGGCTACACCTTC,CASSLEDRAGYGYTF
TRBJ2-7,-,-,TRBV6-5,TGTGCCAGCAGTTACTCGATTGACGGAGCCTACGAGCAGTACTTC,CASSYSIDGAYEQYF
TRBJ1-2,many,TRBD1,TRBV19,TGTGCCAGTAGTGTTAACAGGGGAGGAGGCTACACCTTC,CASSVNRGGGYTF
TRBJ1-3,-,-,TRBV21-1,TGTGCCAGGCATAGACAGCGACAGGAAAACACCATATATTTT,CARHRQRQENTIYF
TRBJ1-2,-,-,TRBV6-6,TGTGCCAGCAGGCTCTACCAACAGGGAAACTATGGCTACACCTTC,CASRLYQQGNYGYTF
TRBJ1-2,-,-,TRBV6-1,TGTGCCAGCAGTGAGGGGGGGGAGGACTATGGCTACACCTTC,CASSEGGEDYGYTF
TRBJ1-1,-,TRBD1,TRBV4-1,TGCGCCAGCAGCCCTATTACAGGGGGTAACACTGAAGCTTTCTTT,CASSPITGGNTEAFF
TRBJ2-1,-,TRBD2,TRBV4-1,TGCGCCAGCAGCCAATCCGGGACTAGCGGAGGATACAATGAGCAGTTCTTC,CASSQSGTSGGYNEQFF
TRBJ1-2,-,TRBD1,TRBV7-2,TGTGCCAGCAGCCAAGGGACAGTCAGTGGCTACACCTTC,CASSQGTVSGYTF
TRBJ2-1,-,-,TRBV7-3,TGTGCCAGCAGCTTATCTTCAGGGGCTGGCGATGAGCAGTTCTTC,CASSLSSGAGDEQFF
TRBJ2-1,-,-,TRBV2,TGTGCCAGCAGTGCCCTAGCCCCTTCGTACAATGAGCAGTTCTTC,CASSALAPSYNEQFF
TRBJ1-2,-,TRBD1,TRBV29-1,TGCAGCGTTGTAGGGGGCGTCTATGGCTACACCTTC,CSVVGGVYGYTF
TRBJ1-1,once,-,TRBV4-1,TGCGCCAGCAGCCATCACAGGGTTAACACTGAAGCTTTCTTT,CASSHHRVNTEAFF
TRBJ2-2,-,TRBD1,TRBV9,TGTGCCAGCAGCGTAGATGGGACAGGGAACACCGGGGAGCTGTTTTTT,CASSVDGTGNTGELFF
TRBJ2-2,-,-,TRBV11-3,TGTGCCAGCAGCTCTCAAGCGGATCACACCGGGGAGCTGTTTTTT,CASSSQADHTGELFF
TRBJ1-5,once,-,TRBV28,TGTGCCAGCAGTTCTACAGGGTCGGGCAATCAGCCCCAGCATTTT,CASSSTGSGNQPQHF
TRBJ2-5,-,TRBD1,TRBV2,TGTGCCAGCAGTGAGTCCAGGGGGCGCGTCGAGACCCAGTACTTC,CASSESRGRVETQYF
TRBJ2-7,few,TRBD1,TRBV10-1,TGCGCCAGCAGTGATGGGAGCGGGACAGGGTACGAGCAGTACTTC,CASSDGSGTGYEQYF
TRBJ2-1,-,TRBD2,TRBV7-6,TGTGCCAGCAGCTTAGAACCGGCCCTAGCGGGGGGGTTCTACAATGAGCAGTTCTTC,CASSLEPALAGGFYNEQFF
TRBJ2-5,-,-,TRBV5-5,TGTGCCAGCAGCGTGGACTCATGGGAGACCCAGTACTTC,CASSVDSWETQYF
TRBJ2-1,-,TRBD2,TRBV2,TGTGCCAGCAGTCCGGGACTAGCGGGGCGATCCTACAATGAGCAGTTCTTC,CASSPGLAGRSYNEQFF
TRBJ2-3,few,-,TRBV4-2,TGTGCCAGCAGTCTGGGGGGAGATACGCAGTATTTT,CASSLGGDTQYF
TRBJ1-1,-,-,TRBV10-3,TGTGCCATACGACAGATAGTGAACACTGAAGCTTTCTTT,CAIRQIVNTEAFF
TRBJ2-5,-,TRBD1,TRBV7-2,TGTGCCAGCAGCTTAGTCTCAGGGGGCGGGACAGAGACCCAGTACTTC,CASSLVSGGGTETQYF